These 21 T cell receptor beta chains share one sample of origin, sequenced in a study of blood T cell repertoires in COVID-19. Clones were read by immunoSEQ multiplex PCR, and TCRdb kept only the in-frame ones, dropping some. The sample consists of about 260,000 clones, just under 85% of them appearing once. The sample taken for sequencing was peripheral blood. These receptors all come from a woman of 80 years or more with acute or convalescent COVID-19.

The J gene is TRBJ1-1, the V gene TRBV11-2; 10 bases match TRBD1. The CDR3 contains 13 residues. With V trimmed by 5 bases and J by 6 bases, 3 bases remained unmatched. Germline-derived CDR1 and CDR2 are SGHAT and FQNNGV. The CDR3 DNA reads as TGTGCCAGCAGCCGGGACAGGGGCTCTGAAGCTTTCTTT. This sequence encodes CASSRDRGSEAFF. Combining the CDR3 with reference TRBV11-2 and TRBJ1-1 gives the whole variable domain EAGVAQSPRYKIIEKRQSVAFWCNPISGHATLYWYQQILGQGPKLLIQFQNNGVVDDSQLPKDRFSAERLKGVDSTLKIQPAKLEDSAVYLCASSRDRGSEAFFGQGTRLTVV.

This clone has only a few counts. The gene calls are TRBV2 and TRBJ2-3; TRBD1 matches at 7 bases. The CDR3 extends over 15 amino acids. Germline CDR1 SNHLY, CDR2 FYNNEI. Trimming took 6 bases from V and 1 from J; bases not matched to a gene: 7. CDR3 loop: CASSTTGVRTDTQYF. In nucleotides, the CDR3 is TGTGCCAGCAGCACCACAGGGGTCCGCACAGATACGCAGTATTTT. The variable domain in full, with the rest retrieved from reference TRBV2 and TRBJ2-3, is EPEVTQTPSHQVTQMGQEVILRCVPISNHLYFYWYRQILGQKVEFLVSFYNNEISEKSEIFDDQFSVERPDGSNFTLKIRSTKLEDSAMYFCASSTTGVRTDTQYFGPGTRLTVL.

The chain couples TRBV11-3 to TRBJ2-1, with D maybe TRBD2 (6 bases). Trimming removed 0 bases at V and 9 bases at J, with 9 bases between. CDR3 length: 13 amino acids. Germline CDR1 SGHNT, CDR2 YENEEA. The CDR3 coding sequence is TGTGCCAGCAGCTTAGACTCGGAGGGTGAGCAGTTCTTC. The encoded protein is CASSLDSEGEQFF.

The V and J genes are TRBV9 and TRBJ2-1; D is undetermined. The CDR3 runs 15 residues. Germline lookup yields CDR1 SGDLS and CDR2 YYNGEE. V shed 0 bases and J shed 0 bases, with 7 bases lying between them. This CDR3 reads CASSVEPGSYNEQFF. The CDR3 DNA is TGTGCCAGCAGCGTAGAGCCTGGCTCCTACAATGAGCAGTTCTTC.

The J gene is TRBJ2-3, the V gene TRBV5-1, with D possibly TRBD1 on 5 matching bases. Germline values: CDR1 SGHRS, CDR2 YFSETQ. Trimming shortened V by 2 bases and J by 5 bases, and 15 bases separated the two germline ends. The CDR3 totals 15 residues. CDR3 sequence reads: CASSLQGQDRDTQYF. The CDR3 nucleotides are TGCGCCAGCAGCTTACAAGGACAAGACAGAGATACGCAGTATTTT.

The DNA for the CDR3 is TGTGCCAGTAGTATACACAGTGGTCTCACTGAAAAACTGTTTTTT. This encodes CASSIHSGLTEKLFF. The chain employs TRBV19 and TRBJ1-4, with D uncertain. Germline V lookup: CDR1 LNHDA, CDR2 SQIVND (reference sequence). This CDR3 spans 15 amino acids. Trimming pared 2 bases from V and 7 bases from J, leaving 14 bases between.

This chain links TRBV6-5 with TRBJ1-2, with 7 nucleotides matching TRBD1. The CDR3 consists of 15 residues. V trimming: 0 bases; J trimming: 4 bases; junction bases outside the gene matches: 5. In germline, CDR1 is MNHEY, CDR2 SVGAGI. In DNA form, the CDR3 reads TGTGCCAGCAGTTACTCCCACAGGGGAGGCTATGGCTACACCTTC. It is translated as CASSYSHRGGYGYTF.

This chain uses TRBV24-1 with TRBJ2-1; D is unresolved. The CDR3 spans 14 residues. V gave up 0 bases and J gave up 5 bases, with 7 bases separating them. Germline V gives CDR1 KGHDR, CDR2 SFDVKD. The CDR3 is CATSDLYQNNEQFF. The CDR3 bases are TGTGCCACCAGTGATTTGTACCAGAACAATGAGCAGTTCTTC.

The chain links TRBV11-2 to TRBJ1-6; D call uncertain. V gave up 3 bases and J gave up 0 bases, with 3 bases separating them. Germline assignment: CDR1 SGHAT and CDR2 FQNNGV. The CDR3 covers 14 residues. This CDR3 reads CASSLSSYNSPLHF. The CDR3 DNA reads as TGTGCCAGCAGCTTGAGCTCCTATAATTCACCCCTCCACTTT.

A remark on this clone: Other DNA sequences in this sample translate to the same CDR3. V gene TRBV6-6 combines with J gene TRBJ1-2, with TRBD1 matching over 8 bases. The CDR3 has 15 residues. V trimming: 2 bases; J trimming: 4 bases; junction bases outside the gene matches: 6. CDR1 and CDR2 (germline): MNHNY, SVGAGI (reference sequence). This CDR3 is CASSYAQTGAYGYTF. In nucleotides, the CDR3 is TGTGCCAGCAGTTACGCACAGACAGGGGCCTATGGCTACACCTTC.

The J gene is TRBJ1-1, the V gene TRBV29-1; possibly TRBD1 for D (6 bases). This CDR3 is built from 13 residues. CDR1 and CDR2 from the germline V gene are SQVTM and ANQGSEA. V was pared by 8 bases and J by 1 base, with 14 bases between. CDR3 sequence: CSFLIQGNTEAFF. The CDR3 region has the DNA TGCAGCTTCCTTATACAGGGGAACACTGAAGCTTTCTTT.

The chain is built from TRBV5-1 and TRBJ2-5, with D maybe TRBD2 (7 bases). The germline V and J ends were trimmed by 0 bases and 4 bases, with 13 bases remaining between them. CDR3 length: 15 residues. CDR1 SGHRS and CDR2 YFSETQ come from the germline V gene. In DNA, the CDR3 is TGCGCCAGCAGCTTGGAGGGGGGCGGGAGAGAGACCCAGTACTTC. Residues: CASSLEGGGRETQYF.

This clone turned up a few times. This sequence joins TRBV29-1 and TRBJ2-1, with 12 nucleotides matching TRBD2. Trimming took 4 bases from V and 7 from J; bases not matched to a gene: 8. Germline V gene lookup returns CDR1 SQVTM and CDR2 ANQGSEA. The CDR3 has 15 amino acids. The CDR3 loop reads CSVAPTSGSRNEQFF. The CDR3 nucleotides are TGCAGCGTTGCGCCGACTAGCGGGAGCCGGAATGAGCAGTTCTTC.

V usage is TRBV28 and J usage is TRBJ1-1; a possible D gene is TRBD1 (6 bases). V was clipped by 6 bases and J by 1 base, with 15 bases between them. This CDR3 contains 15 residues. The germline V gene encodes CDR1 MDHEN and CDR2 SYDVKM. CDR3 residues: CASSDPRGWNTEAFF. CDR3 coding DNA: TGTGCCAGCAGCGACCCCAGGGGCTGGAACACTGAAGCTTTCTTT.

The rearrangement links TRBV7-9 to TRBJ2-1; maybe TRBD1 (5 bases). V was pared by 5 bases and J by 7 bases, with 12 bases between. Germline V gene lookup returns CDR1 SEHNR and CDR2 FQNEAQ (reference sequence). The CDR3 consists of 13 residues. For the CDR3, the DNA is TGTGCCAGCAGCGAAACAGGTGGGAATGAGCAGTTCTTC. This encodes CASSETGGNEQFF.

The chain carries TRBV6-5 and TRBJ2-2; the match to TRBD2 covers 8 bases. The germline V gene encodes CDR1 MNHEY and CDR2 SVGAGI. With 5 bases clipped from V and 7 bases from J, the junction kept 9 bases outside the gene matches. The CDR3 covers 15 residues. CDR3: CASSITGLGVGELFF. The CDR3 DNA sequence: TGTGCCAGCAGTATAACGGGACTAGGGGTCGGGGAGCTGTTTTTT.

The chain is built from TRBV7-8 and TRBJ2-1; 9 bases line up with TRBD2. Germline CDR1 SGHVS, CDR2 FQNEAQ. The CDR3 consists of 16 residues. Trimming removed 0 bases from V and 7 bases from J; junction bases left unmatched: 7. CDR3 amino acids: CASSLAMLAGLNEQFF. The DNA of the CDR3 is TGTGCCAGCAGCTTAGCGATGCTAGCGGGATTAAATGAGCAGTTCTTC.

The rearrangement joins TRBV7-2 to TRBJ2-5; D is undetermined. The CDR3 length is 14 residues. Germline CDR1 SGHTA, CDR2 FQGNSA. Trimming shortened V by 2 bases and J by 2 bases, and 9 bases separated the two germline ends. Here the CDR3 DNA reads TGTGCCAGCAGCTTAAACCCAGGTCAAGAGACCCAGTACTTC. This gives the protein CASSLNPGQETQYF.

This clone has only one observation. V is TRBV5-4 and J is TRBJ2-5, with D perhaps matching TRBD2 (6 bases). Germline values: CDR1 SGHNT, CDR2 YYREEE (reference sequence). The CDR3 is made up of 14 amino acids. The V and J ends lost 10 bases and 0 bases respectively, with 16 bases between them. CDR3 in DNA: TGTGCCTCCAGGCGGGACTCAAACCAAGAGACCCAGTACTTC. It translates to CASRRDSNQETQYF.

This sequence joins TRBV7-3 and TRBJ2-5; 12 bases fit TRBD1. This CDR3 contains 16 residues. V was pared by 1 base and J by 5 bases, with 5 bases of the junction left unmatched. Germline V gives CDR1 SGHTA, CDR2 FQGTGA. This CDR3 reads CASSLKGQGASETQYF. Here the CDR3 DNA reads TGTGCCAGCAGCTTAAAGGGACAGGGGGCTTCGGAGACCCAGTACTTC.

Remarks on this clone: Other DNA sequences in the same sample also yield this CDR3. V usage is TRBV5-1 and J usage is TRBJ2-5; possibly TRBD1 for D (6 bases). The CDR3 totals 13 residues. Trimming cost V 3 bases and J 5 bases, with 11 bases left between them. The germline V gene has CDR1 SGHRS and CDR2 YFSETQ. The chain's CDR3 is CASSSDRGETQYF. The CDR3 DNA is TGCGCCAGCAGCTCGGACAGAGGGGAGACCCAGTACTTC.